These 30 T cell receptor beta chains came from one sample sequenced in a study of cytomegalovirus exposure and HLA in healthy donors. Profiling relied on immunoSEQ multiplex PCR, and the TCRdb table lists in-frame clones only, not all of them. Here the sample spans 110,000 to 150,000 clones, more than 85% being singletons. Sequences were obtained from PBMCs. These receptors all stem from a man younger than 30 in good health and CMV-seronegative.

V and J are TRBV6-5 and TRBJ1-1; D remains unclear. Germline V gene sequence: CDR1 MNHEY, CDR2 SVGAGI. CDR3 length: 11 amino acids. The ends were cut back, 10 bases at V and 1 base at J, with 7 bases in the middle. CDR3 region: CATRWNTEAFF. The DNA of the CDR3 is TGTGCCACGAGGTGGAACACTGAAGCTTTCTTT.

The V call is TRBV7-9, the J call TRBJ2-2, with TRBD2 as a possible D gene (6 bases). The germline gives CDR1 SEHNR, CDR2 FQNEAQ (reference sequence). Trimming took 1 base from V and 4 from J, leaving 10 bases between them. The CDR3 is 15 amino acids. The CDR3 nucleotides are TGTGCCAGCAGCTTAGTTGGGGGGAGCACCGGGGAGCTGTTTTTT. Protein: CASSLVGGSTGELFF.

The rearrangement joins TRBV6-5 to TRBJ1-3; 7 bases fit TRBD1. This CDR3 is built from 13 residues. With V trimmed by 7 bases and J by 4 bases, 4 bases remained unmatched. Per germline, CDR1 MNHEY and CDR2 SVGAGI. CDR3 residues: CASTWTGGNTIYF. The CDR3 region has the DNA TGTGCCAGCACCTGGACAGGAGGAAACACCATATATTTT.

The chain couples TRBV7-2 to TRBJ1-4; D not resolved. The V end lost 1 base, the J end lost 2 bases, and 14 bases lay between the germline ends. This CDR3 has 17 residues. Germline CDR1 and CDR2: SGHTA and FQGNSA. The CDR3 DNA sequence: TGTGCCAGCAGCTTAGGGAAAGGAGGCCCCACTAATGAAAAACTGTTTTTT. It translates to CASSLGKGGPTNEKLFF.

This chain connects TRBV19 to TRBJ1-1; TRBD1 is a possible D gene (5 bases). V was pared by 7 bases and J by 4 bases, with 13 bases between. The CDR3 is 13 residues long. Germline CDR1 and CDR2: LNHDA and SQIVND (reference sequence). CDR3 amino acids: CASTLWGGTEAFF. The DNA of the CDR3 is TGTGCCAGTACCCTGTGGGGGGGCACTGAAGCTTTCTTT.

V and J are TRBV13 and TRBJ2-2, with D perhaps matching TRBD2 (5 bases). The length of the CDR3 is 15 residues. Per germline, CDR1 PRHDT and CDR2 FYEKMQ (reference sequence). Trimming shortened V by 7 bases and J by 2 bases, and 14 bases separated the two germline ends. CDR3 amino acids: CASTLQTINTGELFF. The DNA for the CDR3 is TGTGCCAGCACCCTTCAGACTATCAACACCGGGGAGCTGTTTTTT.

This chain connects TRBV7-9 to TRBJ1-1, with D tentatively TRBD1 (5 bases). V was trimmed by 4 bases and J by 4 bases, leaving 16 bases between them. Germline lookup yields CDR1 SEHNR and CDR2 FQNEAQ (reference sequence). The CDR3 runs 15 residues. CDR3 protein: CASSSPGGVPTEAFF. The CDR3 DNA sequence: TGTGCCAGCAGCTCCCCTGGAGGGGTCCCCACTGAAGCTTTCTTT.

The chain combines TRBV9 with TRBJ1-5; D gene ambiguous. Trimming took off 0 bases at V and 0 bases at J, with 7 bases between the two ends. CDR3 length: 15 residues. Per germline, CDR1 SGDLS and CDR2 YYNGEE. The CDR3: CASSVGGLSNQPQHF. The CDR3 coding sequence is TGTGCCAGCAGCGTAGGAGGTCTTAGCAATCAGCCCCAGCATTTT.

The gene calls are TRBV18 and TRBJ1-4; 7 bases align to TRBD1. V dropped 4 bases and J dropped 8; count of bases not matched to a gene: 13. Per the germline V gene, CDR1 is KGHSH and CDR2 is LQKENI. The CDR3 has 16 amino acids. CDR3 in DNA: TGTGCCAGCTCACGACAGGGAGCTCTCCATCACGAAAAACTGTTTTTT. The encoded protein is CASSRQGALHHEKLFF.

The rearrangement links TRBV28 to TRBJ1-3; D may be TRBD1 (6 bases). The CDR3 sequence is 16 residues long. Germline CDR1 and CDR2: MDHEN and SYDVKM. V lost 5 bases and J lost 4, with 18 bases in between. CDR3 DNA sequence: TGTGCCAGCAGTCGAAGAGCCAGGGGTGCGGGAAACACCATATATTTT. Its protein product is CASSRRARGAGNTIYF.

The chain employs TRBV4-1 and TRBJ2-3, with D possibly matching TRBD1 (6 bases). CDR1 is MGHRA and CDR2 is YSYEKL in the germline V gene. Trimming left V 3 bases short and J 6 bases short, with 7 bases between. The CDR3 is 12 amino acids. CDR3 DNA sequence: TGCGCCAGCAGCCACCAGGGGGATACGCAGTATTTT. It codes for CASSHQGDTQYF.

This clone showed up just once. J is TRBJ1-3 and V is TRBV11-3; the D gene is possibly TRBD1 (6 bases). Germline CDR1 is SGHNT and CDR2 is YENEEA. CDR3 length: 14 amino acids. V lost 2 bases and J 3 bases, leaving 8 bases between the germline ends. The CDR3 region has the DNA TGTGCCAGCAGCTTAAGGACAGATGGAAACACCATATATTTT. It codes for CASSLRTDGNTIYF.

The count of this clone is one. The chain carries TRBV30 and TRBJ2-3; 7 nucleotides align to TRBD1. The CDR3 spans 14 residues. Looked up from germline, CDR1 is GTSNPN and CDR2 is SVGIG (reference sequence). The CDR3, as DNA: TGTGCTGGAATTGGGGCAGGGGGTACAGATACGCAGTATTTT. This encodes CAGIGAGGTDTQYF.

This chain connects TRBV28 to TRBJ1-5, with D possibly TRBD1 on 5 matching bases. CDR3 length: 15 residues. Germline lookup yields CDR1 MDHEN and CDR2 SYDVKM. Trimming removed 6 bases from V and 6 bases from J, with 18 bases in between. The CDR3 sequence is CASSPVGEGRQPQHF. In nucleotides, the CDR3 is TGTGCCAGCAGCCCCGTAGGGGAAGGGCGTCAGCCCCAGCATTTT.

The J gene is TRBJ1-1, the V gene TRBV7-9; 9 bases map to TRBD1. The CDR3 runs to 15 residues. Trimming removed 7 bases from V and 4 bases from J; junction bases left unmatched: 10. CDR1 and CDR2 (germline): SEHNR, FQNEAQ (reference sequence). Here the CDR3 DNA reads TGTGCCAGCACCTCGAACAGGGGGCAAGGCACTGAAGCTTTCTTT. It translates to CASTSNRGQGTEAFF.

The rearrangement uses TRBV5-1 and TRBJ2-5; TRBD1 aligns across 8 bases. The J segment lost 1 base and the V segment lost 5 bases, leaving 16 bases of the junction unmatched. Germline V gene lookup returns CDR1 SGHRS and CDR2 YFSETQ. There are 18 residues in the CDR3. In nucleotides, the CDR3 is TGCGCCAGCAGACAAACCGGCCCCGGGACAGGACCCCAAGAGACCCAGTACTTC. Translation: CASRQTGPGTGPQETQYF.

The chain employs TRBV2 and TRBJ1-5; the match to TRBD1 covers 7 bases. CDR1 and CDR2 from the germline V gene are SNHLY and FYNNEI. V shed 4 bases and J 0 bases; nucleotides not matched to a gene: 3. The CDR3 runs 15 residues. CDR3 region: CASSGTGNSNQPQHF. CDR3 nucleotide sequence: TGTGCCAGCAGTGGGACAGGTAATAGCAATCAGCCCCAGCATTTT. The variable domain in full, with the rest retrieved from reference TRBV2 and TRBJ1-5, is EPEVTQTPSHQVTQMGQEVILRCVPISNHLYFYWYRQILGQKVEFLVSFYNNEISEKSEIFDDQFSVERPDGSNFTLKIRSTKLEDSAMYFCASSGTGNSNQPQHFGDGTRLSIL.

In DNA, the CDR3 is TGTGCCAGCAGTTCCCTAGCGGGGGGGCTGGGCGAGCAGTACTTC. This translates into CASSSLAGGLGEQYF. The chain uses TRBV7-3 and TRBJ2-7; 12 bases are a match to TRBD2. The germline gives CDR1 SGHTA, CDR2 FQGTGA. CDR3 length: 15 amino acids. J lost 6 bases, V lost 6 bases, and 9 bases had no gene match.

The chain carries TRBV10-2 and TRBJ1-2; 8 bases line up with TRBD1. This CDR3 is 15 amino acids long. CDR1 and CDR2 from the germline V gene are WSHSY and SAAADI. With 5 bases clipped from V and 4 bases from J, the junction kept 9 bases outside the gene matches. The CDR3 bases are TGCGCCAGCAGTCTGGGGACAGGAGCCATCTATGGCTACACCTTC. Its translation: CASSLGTGAIYGYTF.

The V gene is TRBV7-9, the J gene TRBJ2-5; 11 bases are a match to TRBD1. The V segment lost 6 bases and the J segment 4 bases; nucleotides outside the gene matches: 10. The CDR3 consists of 16 residues. Per germline, CDR1 SEHNR and CDR2 FQNEAQ (reference sequence). DNA of the CDR3: TGTGCCAGCAGTCAGGACAGGGGGCGGGTGGTAGAGACCCAGTACTTC. It yields the protein CASSQDRGRVVETQYF. The variable domain in full, completed from reference TRBV7-9 and TRBJ2-5, reads DTGVSQNPRHKITKRGQNVTFRCDPISEHNRLYWYRQTLGQGPEFLTYFQNEAQLEKSRLLSDRFSAERPKGSFSTLEIQRTEQGDSAMYLCASSQDRGRVVETQYFGPGTRLLVL.

The gene calls are TRBV5-6 and TRBJ1-3, with D possibly TRBD1 on 5 matching bases. Germline V lookup: CDR1 SGHDT, CDR2 YYEEEE. CDR3 size: 14 residues. The V and J ends lost 4 bases and 0 bases respectively, with 8 bases between them. CDR3 DNA: TGTGCCAGCAGCGGAGACAGCTCTGGAAACACCATATATTTT. Its translation is CASSGDSSGNTIYF.

CDR3 region: CASPYTGELFF. The CDR3 DNA follows: TGTGCCAGCCCATACACCGGGGAGCTGTTTTTT. The chain combines TRBV27 with TRBJ2-2; D unresolved. Trimming took off 8 bases at V and 3 bases at J, with 4 bases between the two ends. This CDR3 comprises 11 residues. Per the germline V gene, CDR1 is MNHEY and CDR2 is SMNVEV (reference sequence).

This clone appeared once. The chain combines TRBV18 with TRBJ1-6, with D possibly matching TRBD1 (5 bases). In germline, CDR1 is KGHSH, CDR2 LQKENI. Trimming took 1 base from V and 1 from J, leaving 8 bases between them. The CDR3 contains 16 residues. CDR3 DNA: TGTGCCAGCTCACCACAGGGGTCGTCCTATAATTCACCCCTCCACTTT. This encodes CASSPQGSSYNSPLHF.

This rearrangement joins TRBV6-6 to TRBJ1-3; D is undetermined. V was pared by 7 bases and J by 0 bases, with 16 bases between. The CDR3 runs 16 residues. The V gene's germline CDR1 is MNHNY and CDR2 SVGAGI (reference sequence). This CDR3 reads CASTLRETISGNTIYF. CDR3 nucleotide sequence: TGTGCCAGCACCCTACGGGAGACCATCTCTGGAAACACCATATATTTT.

This CDR3 is CASSLGGGGNQPQHF. CDR3 nucleotides: TGTGCCAGCAGCTTAGGAGGGGGGGGCAATCAGCCCCAGCATTTT. The chain is built from TRBV7-2 and TRBJ1-5, with a weak D call TRBD1 (6 bases). The CDR3 loop spans 15 amino acids. The V end was cut by 1 base, the J end by 2 bases, with 9 bases between. CDR1 is SGHTA and CDR2 is FQGNSA in the germline V gene.

The chain joins TRBV6-5 to TRBJ2-1; the D gene is possibly TRBD2 (6 bases). This CDR3 spans 13 amino acids. Trimming removed 6 bases from V and 3 bases from J, with 9 bases in between. CDR1 and CDR2 (germline): MNHEY, SVGAGI. DNA of the CDR3: TGTGCCAGCAGAGAGCGGGTCTACAATGAGCAGTTCTTC. Translating gives CASRERVYNEQFF.

The chain has TRBV19 and TRBJ2-7, with D unclear. The CDR3 spans 14 residues. Trimming took 5 bases from V and 0 from J, leaving 11 bases between them. CDR1 and CDR2 (germline): LNHDA, SQIVND (reference sequence). The CDR3 coding sequence is TGTGCCAGTAGTTCGTCCCTAAACTCCTACGAGCAGTACTTC. This codes for CASSSSLNSYEQYF.

The chain joins TRBV19 to TRBJ2-3; the D is unclear. The CDR3 spans 14 residues. In germline, CDR1 is LNHDA, CDR2 SQIVND (reference sequence). Trimming stripped 5 bases from V and 12 bases from J, with 21 bases between. The CDR3 loop is CASSLTTSLGSQYF. DNA for the CDR3: TGTGCCAGTAGTCTCACCACGAGCCTAGGTAGTCAGTATTTT. Combining the CDR3 with reference TRBV19 and TRBJ2-3 gives the whole variable domain DGGITQSPKYLFRKEGQNVTLSCEQNLNHDAMYWYRQDPGQGLRLIYYSQIVNDFQKGDIAEGYSVSREKKESFPLTVTSAQKNPTAFYLCASSLTTSLGSQYFGPGTRLTVL.

The V gene is TRBV4-2, the J gene TRBJ1-2, with 10 bases that match TRBD1. The CDR3 is 15 residues long. Trimming at V came to 1 base and at J to 4 bases, leaving 3 bases not matched to a gene. Germline lookup yields CDR1 LGHNA and CDR2 YNFKEQ. In nucleotides, the CDR3 is TGTGCCAGCAGCCAAGGGGACAGGGGCGGCTATGGCTACACCTTC. Its protein is CASSQGDRGGYGYTF.

This chain joins TRBV7-9 and TRBJ1-2, with D hard to call. V was cut by 2 bases and J by 3 bases, with 7 bases left in between. This CDR3 has 13 amino acids. The V gene's germline CDR1 is SEHNR and CDR2 FQNEAQ (reference sequence). This CDR3 is CASSLFRDYGYTF. CDR3 nucleotides: TGTGCCAGCAGCTTATTTCGCGACTATGGCTACACCTTC.